Included here is one T cell receptor beta chain sequence, with context. Antigen unknown. This entry comes from a study of glioma-infiltrating T cells after dendritic cell vaccination. The overall study: Glioblastoma patients came from Phase I and II dendritic cell vaccination trials. Patients received three intradermal dendritic cell vaccine injections at biweekly intervals.

With V trimmed by 1 base and J by 4 bases, 9 bases remained unmatched. CDR3 length: 16 residues. Germline V lookup: CDR1 SGHTA, CDR2 FQGNSA. The primer mix had 60 V beta and 13 J beta primers. TCRdb keeps only in-frame clones here, not all; method: immunoSEQ multiplex PCR. The sample carries roughly 80,000 clones, 85% to 90% recorded once. General observations from the study: Higher TCR clonality did not directly relate to longer survival.

The clonotype was recovered from a human donor with glioblastoma. The chain is built from TRBV7-2 and TRBJ2-7; 8 bases agree with TRBD2. Sequences were derived from blood, sampled before dendritic cell vaccination. CDR3 in DNA: TGTGCCAGCAGCTTAGGCAGCGGGAGAGTCTTGTACGAGCAGTACTTC. It is translated as CASSLGSGRVLYEQYF.